This record looks at one T cell receptor (beta chain) sequence and its context. Germline values: CDR1 MDHEN, CDR2 SYDVKM. The CDR3 sequence is 13 residues long. V was cut by 6 bases and J by 8 bases, with 16 bases left in between. This record comes from a study of radiotherapy plus CTLA-4 blockade in lung cancer. Using immunoSEQ multiplex PCR, the repertoire was profiled, and TCRdb retains in-frame clones only, with some absent. The data contain about 110,000 clones, 85% to 90% of them seen just once; the ten biggest clones take up 2.4%. The receptor comes from a human donor with non-small cell lung cancer that progressed on radiotherapy plus ipilimumab. Some clones in this sample may be carry-over from other donors' samples. The chain recombines TRBV28 with TRBJ1-2; D is undetermined. The sequencing used peripheral blood, collected from a patient treated with radiotherapy plus ipilimumab. In DNA form, the CDR3 reads TGTGCCAGCAGCTCCCCCGGGGTCGGAGGCTACACCTTC. The encoded protein is CASSSPGVGGYTF.